The 19 T cell receptor beta chains in this list originate from one sample, sequenced in a study of blood T cells in healthy people across ages. Combining a sample-barcoded 5' primer with a J-beta primer mix, a second PCR ran for 7 to 11 cycles. Using its own MiXCR run on the 5' RACE reads, TCRdb lists one record per CDR3 protein. The sample includes under 850,000 distinct CDR3 sequences, 35% to 40% seen only once; the top ten take 13%. Sequenced material: blood. The receptors were sampled from a man between 18 and 35 years old in good health.

This clonotype was detected only once. This chain uses TRBV28 with TRBJ2-1, with D possibly matching TRBD2 (5 bases). Looked up from germline, CDR1 is MDHEN and CDR2 is SYDVKM. The CDR3 is 10 amino acids. The V gene lost 10 bases and the J gene lost 7 bases, with 8 bases spanning the gap. CDR3 sequence (DNA): TGTGCCACCGGGGTGAATGAGCAGTTCTTC. Protein sequence: CATGVNEQFF.

The V call is TRBV20-1, the J call TRBJ1-3; D possibly corresponds to TRBD1 (6 bases). This CDR3 is built from 16 residues. Germline CDR1 and CDR2: DFQATT and SNEGSKA (reference sequence). Trimming took 0 bases from V and 3 from J, leaving 15 bases between them. CDR3 region: CSARDGQGTYGNTIYF. The CDR3 nucleotides are TGCAGTGCTAGAGATGGCCAGGGGACTTATGGAAACACCATATATTTT.

In the case of this clonotype: The junction departs from the called germline gene at one end, perhaps through a read error. The CDR3 DNA reads as TGTGGCAGCAGCCAAGGAGGTCCCTCGGGGACCGGGGAGCTGTTTTTT. Amino acid sequence: CGSSQGGPSGTGELFF. The chain carries TRBV14 and TRBJ2-2; tentative D call: TRBD2 (5 bases). CDR1 is SGHDN and CDR2 is FVKESK in the germline V gene. The CDR3 loop spans 16 amino acids.

To note about this clonotype: This sequence may be a read error, since a much larger clone differs from it by one base. The gene calls are TRBV12-3 or TRBV12-4 and TRBJ2-1; 8 bases are a match to TRBD1. The J call may be mistaken, given a closer DNA end match to TRBJ2-7. The CDR3 consists of 14 residues. CDR3 loop: CASSTGGSYNEQYF. The CDR3 region has the DNA TGTGCCAGCAGTACAGGGGGATCCTACAATGAGCAGTACTTC.

The V gene is TRBV28, the J gene TRBJ2-4; D not certain. The germline gives CDR1 MDHEN, CDR2 SYDVKM. The CDR3 loop spans 16 amino acids. V was trimmed by 2 bases and J by 13 bases, leaving 24 bases between them. Written as DNA, the CDR3 is TGTGCCAGCAGTTTAAGGGCAGACCTTCCAACGAATGAGCAGTACTTC. It specifies CASSLRADLPTNEQYF.

This clonotype appeared a few times. The V call is TRBV2, the J call TRBJ2-1, with 11 bases aligning to TRBD2. The CDR3 runs to 15 residues. CDR1 and CDR2 from the germline V gene are SNHLY and FYNNEI. Trimming removed 5 bases from V and 3 bases from J; junction bases left unmatched: 3. The CDR3: CASSIAGGGYNEQFF. The CDR3 nucleotides are TGTGCCAGCAGTATAGCGGGGGGGGGCTACAATGAGCAGTTCTTC.

This clonotype was detected only a few times. The chain carries TRBV20-1 and TRBJ2-1, with 10 bases matching TRBD2. This CDR3 has 16 residues. Germline V gives CDR1 DFQATT, CDR2 SNEGSKA (reference sequence). V was pared by 1 base and J by 3 bases, with 6 bases of the junction left unmatched. CDR3 sequence: CSARAETSGRYNEQFF. The CDR3 DNA is TGCAGTGCTAGAGCCGAGACTAGCGGGCGCTACAATGAGCAGTTCTTC.

This chain connects TRBV5-1 to TRBJ2-1, with D tentatively TRBD1 (5 bases). CDR3 length equals 13 residues. V lost 4 bases, J lost 6 bases, and 11 bases lay in between. Germline loops: CDR1 SGHRS, CDR2 YFSETQ. The CDR3 loop reads CASSPRVANEQFF. The DNA for the CDR3 is TGCGCCAGCAGCCCCAGGGTGGCCAATGAGCAGTTCTTC.

The rearrangement joins TRBV4-1 to TRBJ2-1; 7 nucleotides line up with TRBD2. The V gene's germline CDR1 is MGHRA and CDR2 YSYEKL. This CDR3 has 16 residues. The V segment lost 4 bases and the J segment 2 bases; nucleotides outside the gene matches: 8. In DNA, the CDR3 is TGCGCCAGCAGCCGAGAGACTAGCTTAACCTACAATGAGCAGTTCTTC. It codes for CASSRETSLTYNEQFF.

The rearrangement links TRBV28 to TRBJ2-4; 8 nucleotides match TRBD2. The J call may be wrong; the DNA end is better matched by TRBJ2-7. CDR3 length equals 15 residues. The V gene's germline CDR1 is MDHEN and CDR2 SYDVKM. CDR3 sequence reads: CASSSWGSGVYEQYF. CDR3 sequence (DNA): TGTGCCAGCAGTTCATGGGGTAGCGGGGTTTACGAGCAGTACTTC.

The chain carries TRBV12-3 or TRBV12-4 and TRBJ2-7, with a possible D match to TRBD2 (6 bases). The V end lost 1 base, the J end lost 6 bases, and 10 bases lay between the germline ends. This CDR3 has 13 residues. This CDR3 reads CASSLGPGVEQYF. CDR3 bases: TGTGCCAGCAGTTTAGGGCCGGGGGTCGAGCAGTACTTC.

This chain joins TRBV20-1 and TRBJ1-4; unclear D gene. The CDR3 runs to 17 residues. The V end lost 1 base, the J end lost 0 bases, and 15 bases lay between the germline ends. Germline V gene lookup returns CDR1 DFQATT and CDR2 SNEGSKA (reference sequence). This CDR3 is CSARVPPRTATNEKLFF. The CDR3 bases are TGCAGTGCTAGAGTCCCCCCTAGGACCGCAACTAATGAAAAACTGTTTTTT.

Comments on this clonotype: Given a much more abundant clone one base away, this may be a read error. CDR3 coding DNA: TGCAGCATTGCTGTGCCTTGGGGCGACTATGGCTACACCTTC. This encodes CSIAVPWGDYGYTF. The J gene is TRBJ1-2, the V gene TRBV29-1; the D gene is possibly TRBD1 (5 bases). The CDR3 totals 14 residues. V lost 8 bases to trimming and J lost 3 bases, with 19 bases between them. The germline V gene has CDR1 SQVTM and CDR2 ANQGSEA.

A few counts support this clonotype. V is TRBV24-1 and J is TRBJ2-2; D tentatively fits TRBD1 or TRBD2 (6 bases each). Trimming removed 9 bases from V and 1 base from J, with 14 bases in between. Germline lookup yields CDR1 KGHDR and CDR2 SFDVKD. The CDR3 is made up of 15 amino acids. CDR3 sequence: CATEEEGENTGELFF. CDR3 sequence (DNA): TGTGCCACCGAGGAGGAGGGGGAGAACACCGGGGAGCTGTTTTTT.

This chain uses TRBV7-8 with TRBJ2-7; 8 bases match TRBD1. V was pared by 3 bases and J by 1 base, with 8 bases of the junction left unmatched. The germline V gene has CDR1 SGHVS and CDR2 FQNEAQ. The CDR3 sequence is 16 residues long. CDR3 sequence (DNA): TGTGCCAGCAGCTTGCTAGCAGGGGGCTTTTCCTACGAGCAGTACTTC. It specifies CASSLLAGGFSYEQYF.

This clonotype was observed a few times. Here the CDR3 DNA reads TGTGCCACCAGCAGAGATATCGGGGGGTCTAATCAGCCCCAGCATTTT. This translates into CATSRDIGGSNQPQHF. This rearrangement joins TRBV15 to TRBJ1-5; possibly TRBD1 for D (5 bases). Per germline, CDR1 LNHNV and CDR2 YYDKDF (reference sequence). This CDR3 contains 16 residues. Trimming left V 0 bases short and J 4 bases short, with 13 bases between.

The chain uses TRBV5-1 and TRBJ2-2; TRBD1 agrees at 7 bases. After removal of 8 bases from V and 6 bases from J, the junction contained 7 bases not matched to a gene. CDR3 length: 13 amino acids. CDR1 and CDR2 from the germline V gene are SGHRS and YFSETQ. The CDR3 DNA reads TGCGCCAGGGTGGGACAGCTGGCCGGGGAGCTGTTTTTT. It translates to CARVGQLAGELFF.

The genes are TRBV4-2 and TRBJ2-1; 12 bases are a match to TRBD2. The CDR3 sequence is 19 residues long. Per germline, CDR1 LGHNA and CDR2 YNFKEQ. The V gene end was trimmed by 1 base and the J gene end by 5 bases; junction bases not matched to a gene: 12. In DNA form, the CDR3 reads TGTGCCAGCAGCCAAGCTTCTAGCGGGGGGGGAGGGGGTGACAATGAGCAGTTCTTC. This codes for CASSQASSGGGGGDNEQFF.

The chain has TRBV20-1 and TRBJ2-1; D may be TRBD1 or TRBD2 (5 bases each). This CDR3 comprises 14 residues. V lost 5 bases and J 5 bases, leaving 16 bases between the germline ends. The germline gives CDR1 DFQATT, CDR2 SNEGSKA (reference sequence). CDR3 coding DNA: TGCAGTGCTGCCCAAAGAGGGGTGGACAATGAGCAGTTCTTC. This translates into CSAAQRGVDNEQFF.